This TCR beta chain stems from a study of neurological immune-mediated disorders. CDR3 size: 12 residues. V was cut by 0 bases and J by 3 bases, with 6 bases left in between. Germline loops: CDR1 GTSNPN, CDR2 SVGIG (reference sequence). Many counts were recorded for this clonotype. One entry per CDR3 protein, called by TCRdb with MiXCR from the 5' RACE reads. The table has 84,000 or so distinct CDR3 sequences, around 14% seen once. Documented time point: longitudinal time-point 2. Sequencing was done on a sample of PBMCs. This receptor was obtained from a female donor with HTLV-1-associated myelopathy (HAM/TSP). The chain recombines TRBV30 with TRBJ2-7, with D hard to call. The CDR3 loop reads CAWSVIFYEQYF. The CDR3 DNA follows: TGTGCCTGGAGTGTAATCTTCTACGAGCAGTACTTC. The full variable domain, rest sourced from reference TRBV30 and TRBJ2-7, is SQTIHQWPATLVQPVGSPLSLECTVEGTSNPNLYWYRQAAGRGLQLLFYSVGIGQISSEVPQNLSASRPQDRQFILSSKKLLLSDSGFYLCAWSVIFYEQYFGPGTRLTVT.